The 21 T cell receptor beta chains reported below all come from one sample, sequenced in a study of T-cell reconstitution after alpha-beta-depleted transplantation in children. Unique molecular identifiers featured in how the TCRbeta library was prepared. TCRdb re-called the PCR reads with MiXCR, one entry per CDR3 protein. The table includes almost 600,000 distinct CDR3 sequences, over 25% detected once. The sample consisted of PBMCs, taken before TCRalphabeta/CD19-depleted stem cell transplant. The origin of the receptors is a boy in the first two years of life with Wiskott-Aldrich syndrome, due to receive a stem cell transplant.

The V call is TRBV27, the J call TRBJ2-2; D possibly matches TRBD1 or TRBD2 (5 bases each). Germline V gene sequence: CDR1 MNHEY, CDR2 SMNVEV (reference sequence). The CDR3 has 14 amino acids. Between the trimmed V and J ends, which lost 8 bases and 6 bases, there was a span of 16 bases. Written as DNA, the CDR3 is TGTGCCAGCTCCTCCGGGACCTGGTCCGGGGAGCTGTTTTTT. Encoded protein: CASSSGTWSGELFF.

This clonotype was recorded many times. V is TRBV27 and J is TRBJ2-5; D unclear. With 2 bases removed from V and 5 bases from J, the gap between germline ends came to 9 bases. The CDR3 length is 13 residues. Germline lookup yields CDR1 MNHEY and CDR2 SMNVEV (reference sequence). CDR3 residues: CASSLTFSETQYF. The CDR3 region has the DNA TGTGCCAGCAGTTTAACCTTCAGCGAGACCCAGTACTTC.

In this sample, this clonotype turned up a few times. The genes are TRBV27 and TRBJ2-1, with unresolved D. Trimming pared 7 bases from V and 0 bases from J, leaving 13 bases between. The CDR3 spans 15 residues. The V gene's germline CDR1 is MNHEY and CDR2 SMNVEV (reference sequence). In DNA form, the CDR3 reads TGTGCCAGCACCCCGACGGTCTTCTCCTACAATGAGCAGTTCTTC. It yields the protein CASTPTVFSYNEQFF.

In this sample, this clonotype turned up a few times. The V gene is TRBV6-1, the J gene TRBJ2-2; 12 bases match TRBD2. V trimming: 7 bases; J trimming: 4 bases; junction bases outside the gene matches: 4. Germline assignment: CDR1 MNHNS and CDR2 SASEGT. The CDR3 totals 15 residues. The CDR3, as DNA: TGTGCCAGCACCGGACTAGCGGGGTCCACCGGGGAGCTGTTTTTT. Protein product: CASTGLAGSTGELFF.

The chain links TRBV20-1 to TRBJ1-1, with 11 bases that match TRBD1. The CDR3 contains 11 residues. Germline V gene data show CDR1 as DFQATT and CDR2 as SNEGSKA (reference sequence). The CDR3 sequence: CRSGQGVLSFF. CDR3 DNA: TGCAGGTCGGGACAGGGGGTTTTATCTTTCTTT.

This clonotype turned up a few times. This chain uses TRBV12-3 or TRBV12-4 with TRBJ2-1; D might be TRBD1 or TRBD2, each matching 5 bases. The CDR3 runs to 14 residues. V lost 5 bases and J 8 bases, leaving 16 bases between the germline ends. CDR3 nucleotides: TGTGCCAGCAGTCTTCACAGGAGGATGGATGAGCAGTTCTTC. Translating it yields CASSLHRRMDEQFF.

The rearrangement links TRBV10-1 to TRBJ2-3; 7 bases align to TRBD1. The CDR3 is 14 amino acids. Germline CDR1 WNHNN, CDR2 SYGVQD (reference sequence). Unmatched junction bases numbered 2, after V lost 2 bases and J lost 3 bases. The CDR3 loop is CASSEQGETDTQYF. CDR3 DNA sequence: TGCGCCAGCAGTGAGCAGGGGGAGACAGATACGCAGTATTTT.

This clonotype has a handful of counts. This rearrangement joins TRBV20-1 to TRBJ2-3; D is perhaps TRBD1 (5 bases). V was cut by 6 bases and J by 6 bases, with 16 bases left in between. The germline gives CDR1 DFQATT, CDR2 SNEGSKA (reference sequence). The CDR3 contains 13 residues. The CDR3 sequence is CSATDSLVDTQYF. DNA for the CDR3: TGCAGTGCCACTGACAGTCTGGTGGATACGCAGTATTTT.

The table lists this clonotype with a few counts. The chain uses TRBV20-1 and TRBJ2-1; tentative D call: TRBD2 (5 bases). The CDR3 sequence is 17 residues long. Germline V gene data show CDR1 as DFQATT and CDR2 as SNEGSKA (reference sequence). CDR3 in DNA: TGCAGGTCATCTTCAAGGGTCTACCAACCGGGGTGCAATGAGCAGTTCTTC. Translated, it gives CRSSSRVYQPGCNEQFF.

This chain uses TRBV20-1 with TRBJ2-5; a weak D match, TRBD1 (6 bases). Germline lookup yields CDR1 DFQATT and CDR2 SNEGSKA (reference sequence). CDR3 length equals 14 residues. V lost 0 bases and J lost 5, with 13 bases in between. The CDR3 coding sequence is TGCAGTGCTAGAGATCGTGGGGGCAAGGAGACCCAGTACTTC. Translating it yields CSARDRGGKETQYF.

The chain links TRBV20-1 to TRBJ2-7; 7 bases map to TRBD1. The CDR3 is 15 residues long. Germline loops: CDR1 DFQATT, CDR2 SNEGSKA (reference sequence). With 2 bases clipped from V and 6 bases from J, the junction kept 13 bases outside the gene matches. The CDR3 is CSARSSGQPLPEQYF. In nucleotides, the CDR3 is TGCAGTGCTAGATCGTCGGGACAGCCTCTCCCCGAGCAGTACTTC.

There are a few counts of this clonotype. The CDR3 DNA follows: TGTGCCAGCAGCTCGGGACTAGGGGCCTACGAGCAGTACTTC. Translated, it gives CASSSGLGAYEQYF. The rearrangement uses TRBV5-5 and TRBJ2-7; 8 nucleotides agree with TRBD2. CDR1 SGHKS and CDR2 YYEKEE come from the germline V gene (reference sequence). The V segment lost 3 bases and the J segment 2 bases; nucleotides outside the gene matches: 4. The CDR3 extends over 14 amino acids.

Only a few counts were recorded for this clonotype. This chain connects TRBV19 to TRBJ1-5, with 7 bases fitting TRBD1. The CDR3 runs 18 residues. After removal of 7 bases from V and 1 base from J, the junction contained 16 bases not matched to a gene. Germline assignment: CDR1 LNHDA and CDR2 SQIVND (reference sequence). CDR3 region: CASTTLRQGGVSNQPQHF. The CDR3 DNA follows: TGTGCCAGTACTACCTTGCGACAGGGAGGGGTCAGCAATCAGCCCCAGCATTTT.

J is TRBJ2-1 and V is TRBV5-5; 8 positions match TRBD2. Germline CDR1 and CDR2: SGHKS and YYEKEE (reference sequence). The CDR3 has 15 residues. V trimming: 3 bases; J trimming: 3 bases; junction bases outside the gene matches: 5. CDR3 sequence (DNA): TGTGCCAGCAGCTACCCCGGGACTAGCTACAATGAGCAGTTCTTC. Translated: CASSYPGTSYNEQFF.

This chain uses TRBV5-1 with TRBJ2-6; D may be TRBD1 (6 bases). The CDR3 extends over 14 amino acids. Germline CDR1 and CDR2: SGHRS and YFSETQ. The V gene lost 3 bases and the J gene lost 13 bases, with 17 bases spanning the gap. The chain's CDR3 is CASSSSGTTGVLTF. CDR3 DNA sequence: TGCGCCAGCAGCTCTTCCGGGACAACTGGTGTCCTGACTTTC.

The chain is built from TRBV5-1 and TRBJ2-5, with D possibly being TRBD2 (6 bases). V dropped 5 bases and J dropped 2 bases, with 13 bases sitting between them. The CDR3 runs 14 residues. Germline lookup yields CDR1 SGHRS and CDR2 YFSETQ. The CDR3 coding sequence is TGCGCCAGCAGGCGGGATAGGGAACAAGAGACCCAGTACTTC. Amino acid sequence: CASRRDREQETQYF.

The chain links TRBV5-1 to TRBJ2-7; 13 bases fit TRBD2. CDR3 length: 18 amino acids. The ends lost 0 bases at V and 5 bases at J; junction bases unmatched: 11. CDR1 SGHRS and CDR2 YFSETQ come from the germline V gene. In nucleotides, the CDR3 is TGCGCCAGCAGCTTGGGGGTTGGTTGGACTAGCGGGAGCCACGAGCAGTACTTC. This translates into CASSLGVGWTSGSHEQYF.

The V call is TRBV4-2, the J call TRBJ1-5; D not resolved. The CDR3 runs to 15 residues. Germline V gene lookup returns CDR1 LGHNA and CDR2 YNFKEQ. V lost 0 bases and J lost 4, with 10 bases in between. CDR3 protein: CASSQEGDLNQPQHF. CDR3 nucleotide sequence: TGTGCCAGCAGCCAAGAGGGAGACCTAAATCAGCCCCAGCATTTT.

The V and J genes are TRBV20-1 and TRBJ1-1; D is ambiguous. The CDR3 is 12 residues long. Germline V CDR1 and CDR2: DFQATT, SNEGSKA (reference sequence). V lost 4 bases and J lost 1, with 7 bases in between. CDR3 sequence reads: CSATRANTEAFF. The CDR3 nucleotides read TGCAGTGCTACTCGGGCGAACACTGAAGCTTTCTTT.

CDR3 coding DNA: TGCGCCAGCAGCTTGCCTTCTAGCGGGACCTACGAGCAGTACTTC. This encodes CASSLPSSGTYEQYF. J is TRBJ2-7 and V is TRBV5-1; the match to TRBD2 covers 9 bases. The CDR3 totals 15 residues. V gave up 1 base and J gave up 2 bases; unmatched junction bases: 4. Germline CDR1 SGHRS, CDR2 YFSETQ.

About this clonotype: No conserved phenylalanine or tryptophan ends this CDR3, so it is likely a read error. The chain joins TRBV5-6 to TRBJ2-7; unclear D gene. Trimming left V 0 bases short and J 1 base short, with 5 bases between. Germline CDR1 and CDR2: SGHDT and YYEEEE. The CDR3 totals 13 residues. The CDR3 loop is CASSLAGSYEQYL. CDR3 in DNA: TGTGCCAGCAGCTTGGCCGGATCCTACGAGCAGTACCTC.